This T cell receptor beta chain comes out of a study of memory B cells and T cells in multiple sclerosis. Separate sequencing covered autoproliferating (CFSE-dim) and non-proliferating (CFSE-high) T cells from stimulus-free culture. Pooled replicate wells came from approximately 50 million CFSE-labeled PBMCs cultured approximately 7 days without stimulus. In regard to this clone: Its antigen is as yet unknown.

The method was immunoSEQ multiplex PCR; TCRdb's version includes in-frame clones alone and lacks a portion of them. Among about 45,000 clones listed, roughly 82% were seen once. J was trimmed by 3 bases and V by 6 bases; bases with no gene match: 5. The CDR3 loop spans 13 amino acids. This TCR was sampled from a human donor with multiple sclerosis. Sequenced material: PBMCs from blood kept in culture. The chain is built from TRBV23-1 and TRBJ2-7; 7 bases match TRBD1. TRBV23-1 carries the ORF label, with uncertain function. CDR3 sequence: CASSLDRNYEQYF. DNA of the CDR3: TGCGCCAGCAGCCTGGACAGGAACTACGAGCAGTACTTC.